The source of this TCR beta chain is a study of T cells in Graves' hyperthyroidism and ophthalmopathy. Study at large: Peripheral blood was taken when the disease was first diagnosed, before any treatment began.

The V gene's germline CDR1 is DFQATT and CDR2 SNEGSKA (reference sequence). This CDR3 region has 16 residues. Between the trimmed V and J ends, which lost 3 bases and 1 base, there was a span of 18 bases. Amplified TCR beta CDR3 regions derived from RNA transcripts. Using the HTBI primer set, a first-round RT-PCR was run on the TCR CDR3. TCRdb recomputed calls from the multiplex PCR reads with MiXCR, one row per CDR3 protein. The sample holds hundreds of thousands of distinct CDR3 sequences, around 21% seen once. Uncontrolled infection, other autoimmune disease, pregnancy or lactation excluded patients. Every diagnosis used clinical symptoms, serum thyroxine and TRAb, thyroid ultrasound and orbital computed tomography.

Sequencing used blood. J is TRBJ1-1 and V is TRBV20-1; D may be TRBD1 (6 bases). This receptor was taken from a man aged 30 to 39 with Graves' ophthalmopathy. The CDR3 region is CSARRVTGRPNTEAFF. Written as DNA, the CDR3 is TGCAGTGCTAGGAGGGTTACAGGGAGACCGAACACTGAAGCTTTCTTT.